The 23 T cell receptor beta chains given below trace back to one sample, sequenced in a study of blood T cells in healthy people across ages (dated by TCRdb to about 2015). Libraries came from 5' RACE. Sequencing relied on an Illumina HiSeq 2500. A second about 6 to 11 cycle PCR used a sample-barcoded 5' primer and a J-beta primer mix. TCRdb reprocessed the public reads (quality trimming at Q25 with fastp, clone calling with MiXCR) and kept in-frame beta chains. CDR3 protein duplicates are merged, each entry listing the most common genes and DNA. Present in this sample are just under 750,000 distinct CDR3 sequences, approximately 21% of which were seen just once. About 22% of the sample is held by the ten biggest clonotypes. Sequencing used blood. The receptor set was obtained from a man between 65 and 80 years old in good health.

The gene calls are TRBV18 and TRBJ2-7; no reliable D call. Looked up from germline, CDR1 is KGHSH and CDR2 is LQKENI. The CDR3 consists of 15 residues. V lost 4 bases and J 6 bases, leaving 19 bases between the germline ends. The CDR3 DNA is TGTGCCAGCTCACTCGGACCCGGTGGAACACTCGAGCAGTACTTC. Residues: CASSLGPGGTLEQYF.

The CDR3 region is CASSRTVASYEQYV. CDR3 nucleotides: TGTGCCAGCAGTCGTACTGTAGCCTCCTACGAGCAGTACGTC. This chain links TRBV6-5 with TRBJ2-5; D not resolved. The DNA end is more similar to TRBJ2-7, so the J call may be wrong. Looked up from germline, CDR1 is MNHEY and CDR2 is SVGAGI. The CDR3 sequence is 14 residues long.

The chain recombines TRBV24-1 with TRBJ2-5; D remains unclear. Germline V gene data show CDR1 as KGHDR and CDR2 as SFDVKD. V lost 3 bases, J lost 0 bases, and 4 bases lay in between. CDR3 length equals 13 residues. CDR3 in amino acids: CATSDDHQETQYF. Written as DNA, the CDR3 is TGTGCCACCAGTGATGACCACCAAGAGACCCAGTACTTC.

The rearrangement uses TRBV12-3 or TRBV12-4 and TRBJ2-3, with D possibly called TRBD1 or TRBD2 (5 bases each). Trimming left V 6 bases short and J 0 bases short, with 16 bases between. The CDR3 is 16 amino acids. The CDR3 loop is CASSGHGTGSTDTQYF. The CDR3 DNA follows: TGTGCCAGCAGCGGACACGGGACGGGCAGCACAGATACGCAGTATTTT.

This clonotype was detected only once. J is TRBJ2-5 and V is TRBV18, with D perhaps TRBD1 (5 bases). CDR3 length: 15 residues. The V and J ends lost 5 bases and 0 bases respectively, with 13 bases between them. Germline values: CDR1 KGHSH, CDR2 LQKENI. The CDR3 here is CASSSQDTYQETQYF. The CDR3 DNA reads TGTGCCAGCTCATCCCAGGACACGTACCAAGAGACCCAGTACTTC.

The chain recombines TRBV5-1 with TRBJ2-3, with 7 bases matching TRBD1. The CDR3 runs to 17 residues. Per germline, CDR1 SGHRS and CDR2 YFSETQ. V shed 4 bases and J 5 bases; nucleotides not matched to a gene: 16. Here the CDR3 DNA reads TGCGCCAGCAGCGCCTTGACAGGGCTTGAAGGGATAGATACGCAGTATTTT. This codes for CASSALTGLEGIDTQYF.

This clonotype occurred a few times. The CDR3, as DNA: TGTGCCAGCAGCCAAGTCTTAGCGGGAGGGTCTAATGAGCAGTTCTTC. This codes for CASSQVLAGGSNEQFF. The V gene is TRBV3-1, the J gene TRBJ2-1, with 11 bases identical to TRBD2. This CDR3 is 16 amino acids long. After removal of 1 base from V and 7 bases from J, the junction contained 6 bases not matched to a gene. CDR1 and CDR2 (germline): LGHDT, YNNKEL (reference sequence).

This CDR3 is CASSSQGALYEQYF. The CDR3 coding sequence is TGTGCCAGCAGTTCCCAGGGGGCCTTATACGAGCAGTACTTC. The rearrangement uses TRBV12-3 or TRBV12-4 and TRBJ2-5; 8 positions match TRBD1. Gene TRBJ2-7 matches the end of the DNA better, so the J call may be wrong. CDR3 length: 14 residues.

V usage is TRBV3-1 and J usage is TRBJ2-5; 8 nucleotides align to TRBD2. This CDR3 spans 14 amino acids. V dropped 4 bases and J dropped 2; count of bases not matched to a gene: 3. Per germline, CDR1 LGHDT and CDR2 YNNKEL (reference sequence). CDR3 in DNA: TGTGCCAGCAGCCGGACTAGCCCACAAGAGACCCAGTACTTC. Residues: CASSRTSPQETQYF.

The chain combines TRBV7-2 with TRBJ2-5, with D unresolved. Near its end, the DNA agrees better with TRBJ2-1, so the J call may be wrong. CDR1 and CDR2 (germline): SGHTA, FQGNSA. The CDR3 is made up of 12 amino acids. Written as DNA, the CDR3 is TGTGCCAGCAGCGGGCCTAGTATTGAGCAGTTCTTC. As protein: CASSGPSIEQFF.

The chain's CDR3 is CASSSPGWGNIQYF. In nucleotides, the CDR3 is TGTGCCAGCAGCTCCCCCGGTTGGGGAAACATTCAGTACTTC. J is TRBJ2-4 and V is TRBV7-2; D remains unclear. Germline V lookup: CDR1 SGHTA, CDR2 FQGNSA. The CDR3 runs to 14 residues. The V and J ends lost 4 bases and 6 bases respectively, with 13 bases between them.

The chain carries TRBV27 and TRBJ1-3, with unresolved D. V was clipped by 4 bases and J by 4 bases, with 8 bases between them. This CDR3 spans 13 amino acids. Looked up from germline, CDR1 is MNHEY and CDR2 is SMNVEV (reference sequence). The CDR3 is CASSSITGNTIYF. The CDR3 DNA reads TGTGCCAGCAGTTCGATTACAGGAAACACCATATATTTT.

V and J are TRBV9 and TRBJ2-5; TRBD1 aligns across 9 bases. Germline CDR1 is SGDLS and CDR2 is YYNGEE. The CDR3 is 15 residues long. V lost 0 bases and J lost 4; bases outside the gene matches: 4. This CDR3 is CASSVDGTGRETQYF. Written as DNA, the CDR3 is TGTGCCAGCAGCGTAGATGGGACAGGGAGAGAGACCCAGTACTTC.

V gene TRBV12-3 or TRBV12-4 combines with J gene TRBJ2-7, with 10 nucleotides matching TRBD1. Trimming at V came to 3 bases and at J to 12 bases, leaving 8 bases not matched to a gene. This CDR3 contains 13 residues. The CDR3 DNA follows: TGTGCCAGCAGTTTTGGGACAGGGGTGGGTGTGTACTTC. This gives the protein CASSFGTGVGVYF.

The rearrangement uses TRBV11-2 and TRBJ2-3; 11 nucleotides match TRBD2. Germline V CDR1 and CDR2: SGHAT, FQNNGV. This CDR3 region has 16 residues. V dropped 3 bases and J dropped 3; count of bases not matched to a gene: 5. CDR3 bases: TGTGCCAGCAGCTTCTCTCCTAGCGGGGGGACAGATACGCAGTATTTT. Translation: CASSFSPSGGTDTQYF.

This clonotype was observed at least ten times. V usage is TRBV29-1 and J usage is TRBJ2-5; 8 nucleotides line up with TRBD2. V was clipped by 6 bases and J by 5 bases; unmatched bases: 5. This CDR3 has 12 amino acids. Per germline, CDR1 SQVTM and CDR2 ANQGSEA. The CDR3 DNA reads as TGCAGCGTGAACTTAGCGGGGGAGACCCAGTACTTC. Its protein is CSVNLAGETQYF. Filled out from reference TRBV29-1 and TRBJ2-5, the complete variable domain reads SAVISQKPSRDICQRGTSLTIQCQVDSQVTMMFWYRQQPGQSLTLIATANQGSEATYESGFVIDKFPISRPNLTFSTLTVSNMSPEDSSIYLCSVNLAGETQYFGPGTRLLVL.

This clonotype appeared a few times. V is TRBV6-2 or TRBV6-3 and J is TRBJ2-5, with 8 bases lining up with TRBD1. The DNA end lines up better with TRBJ2-7; the J call may be wrong. This CDR3 has 15 residues. The V gene's germline CDR1 is MNHEY and CDR2 SVGEGT. CDR3 sequence reads: CASSYGTGETYEQYV. In DNA, the CDR3 is TGTGCCAGCAGTTACGGGACAGGAGAGACCTACGAGCAGTACGTC.

V gene TRBV19 combines with J gene TRBJ2-1; D possibly corresponds to TRBD2 (5 bases). CDR1 and CDR2 (germline): LNHDA, SQIVND (reference sequence). V was pared by 7 bases and J by 5 bases, with 9 bases between. The CDR3 runs to 12 residues. CDR3 bases: TGTGCCAGTACCCAGAGGGACAATGAGCAGTTCTTC. Its translation: CASTQRDNEQFF.

The rearrangement links TRBV12-3 or TRBV12-4 to TRBJ1-1; the D gene is possibly TRBD1 (5 bases). The CDR3 runs 16 residues. Trimming cost V 4 bases and J 1 base, with 16 bases left between them. CDR3 bases: TGTGCCAGCAGTTCCCAGTTGGGGGTCGGGAACACTGAAGCTTTCTTT. Translation: CASSSQLGVGNTEAFF.

In its sample, this clonotype was seen a few times. The chain is built from TRBV6-6 and TRBJ2-3, with a tentative D call TRBD2 (6 bases). The V and J ends lost 0 bases and 3 bases respectively, with 7 bases between them. The V gene's germline CDR1 is MNHNY and CDR2 SVGAGI (reference sequence). The CDR3 consists of 14 residues. As DNA, the CDR3 is TGTGCCAGCAGTTACTCGACTAGGACAGATACGCAGTATTTT. Translated: CASSYSTRTDTQYF.

This clonotype was picked up a small number of times. The CDR3 loop reads CASSKPQGAGTDTQYF. In nucleotides, the CDR3 is TGTGCCAGCAGCAAACCACAGGGGGCCGGGACAGATACGCAGTATTTT. V is TRBV7-6 and J is TRBJ2-3; TRBD1 agrees at 9 bases. V was pared by 5 bases and J by 3 bases, with 9 bases of the junction left unmatched. This CDR3 contains 16 residues. CDR1 and CDR2 (germline): SGHVS, FNYEAQ.

The genes are TRBV5-5 and TRBJ2-1, with D uncertain. Between the trimmed V and J ends, which lost 0 bases and 8 bases, there was a span of 9 bases. The CDR3 contains 13 residues. Germline values: CDR1 SGHKS, CDR2 YYEKEE (reference sequence). CDR3: CASSLGTWDEQFF. The CDR3 DNA reads as TGTGCCAGCAGCTTGGGGACCTGGGATGAGCAGTTCTTC.

This clonotype has a handful of counts. CDR3 residues: CSALPSGGVETQYF. The CDR3 DNA sequence: TGCAGTGCCCTCCCTAGCGGGGGGGTTGAGACCCAGTACTTC. V usage is TRBV20-1 and J usage is TRBJ2-5; 12 bases match TRBD2. The germline V gene has CDR1 DFQATT and CDR2 SNEGSKA (reference sequence). The CDR3 runs 14 residues. V gave up 6 bases and J gave up 5 bases; unmatched junction bases: 7.